The entry below describes one T cell receptor (beta chain). Authors' data handling: For nucleated cells, counts were estimated from reference gene primer amplification. The table came from immunoSEQ multiplex PCR; TCRdb's copy has only in-frame clones and leaves some out. The V and J calls and clone size are taken from that table; D and trimming were inferred from the DNA. The table records about 31,000 clones, about 89% of them present only once. The record originates from a study of blood T cell repertoires in COVID-19. Study overall: COVID-19 samples from acute and convalescent phases originated in the United States, Italy and Spain. T cells, B-cell-depleted T cells, or PBMCs supplied cDNA or gDNA.

V lost 8 bases and J 0 bases, leaving 14 bases between the germline ends. This CDR3 spans 14 amino acids. Per the germline V gene, CDR1 is LGHDT and CDR2 is YNNKEL (reference sequence). The chain is built from TRBV3-1 (or the pseudogene TRBV3-2) and TRBJ2-7; D gene unclear. The sequence came from a woman in her forties with active or convalescent COVID-19. Sample: peripheral blood. The CDR3 here is CASRLGRDSYEQYF. CDR3 nucleotide sequence: TGTGCCAGCCGTTTGGGCAGAGACTCCTACGAGCAGTACTTC.